Listed here is a single TCR beta chain. The target antigen is unknown. The primer mix had 60 Vbeta and 13 Jbeta primers. This table comes from immunoSEQ multiplex PCR, and its TCRdb copy is limited to in-frame clones, with some not included. The sample includes about 160,000 clones, approximately 86% of them seen just once. This sample is part of a study of cytomegalovirus exposure and HLA in healthy donors. Study details: Falling in the Caucasian-associated ancestry cluster were about 80% of 398 genotyped donors. Study-wide results and caveats: For most subjects, TCR beta sequences were reported to predict HLA-A and HLA-B alleles with accuracy.

Per germline, CDR1 MGHRA and CDR2 YSYEKL. V lost 2 bases, J lost 0 bases, and 13 bases lay in between. The CDR3 length is 17 residues. This TCR was recovered from a woman aged 18-29 years in good health and CMV-seronegative. Sequencing was performed on PBMCs. The V and J genes are TRBV4-1 and TRBJ1-4, with a tentative D call TRBD1 (6 bases). The CDR3, as DNA: TGCGCCAGCAGCCAAACAGGGACCTGGGCAACTAATGAAAAACTGTTTTTT. It is translated as CASSQTGTWATNEKLFF.